This entry concerns a single T cell receptor (beta chain). The data were obtained in a study of blood T cell repertoires in COVID-19. Background on the study: Sites across the United States, Italy and Spain contributed samples from acute and convalescent COVID-19.

The CDR3 consists of 16 residues. CDR1 MNHNY and CDR2 SVGAGI come from the germline V gene (reference sequence). The ends were cut back, 5 bases at V and 1 base at J, with 18 bases in the middle. Profiling relied on immunoSEQ multiplex PCR, and the TCRdb table lists in-frame clones only, not all of them. The sample records 320,000 or so clones, around nine tenths being singletons. The source material was PBMCs or T cells enriched from blood (not recorded which). J is TRBJ2-7 and V is TRBV6-6; weak D call: TRBD1 (5 bases). The receptor's source is a young man who had recovered from COVID-19. The CDR3 sequence: CASSLTQGVLSYEQYF. In DNA, the CDR3 is TGTGCCAGCAGTCTGACCCAAGGGGTTTTGTCCTACGAGCAGTACTTC.